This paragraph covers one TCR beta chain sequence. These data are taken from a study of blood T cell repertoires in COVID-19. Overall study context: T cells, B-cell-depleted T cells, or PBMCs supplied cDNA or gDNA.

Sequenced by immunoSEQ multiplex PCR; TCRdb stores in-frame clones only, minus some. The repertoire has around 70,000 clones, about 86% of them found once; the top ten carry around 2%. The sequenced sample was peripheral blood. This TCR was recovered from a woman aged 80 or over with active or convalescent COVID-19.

CDR3 nucleotides: TGTGCCAGTAGTATCTGGGACAGGGGCTCAGGGCAGCCCCAGCATTTT. Translated: CASSIWDRGSGQPQHF. The chain couples TRBV19 to TRBJ1-5; 10 bases align to TRBD1. Trimming cost V 3 bases and J 7 bases; bases outside gene matches: 9. Germline CDR1 is LNHDA and CDR2 is SQIVND (reference sequence). The CDR3 is made up of 16 amino acids.